This T cell receptor (beta chain) originates from a study of cytomegalovirus exposure and HLA in healthy donors. Primers for the PCR totalled 60 Vbeta and 13 Jbeta. The data were produced by immunoSEQ multiplex PCR, yet TCRdb's version contains in-frame clones alone and is incomplete. Counted here are 140,000 to 150,000 clones, around 75% occurring once; the ten biggest clones make up 1.5% to 2%. CDR1 is MGHRA and CDR2 is YSYEKL in the germline V gene. The ends lost 4 bases at V and 6 bases at J; junction bases unmatched: 14. The CDR3 is 19 residues long. The rearrangement links TRBV4-1 to TRBJ2-1, with TRBD2 matching over 14 bases. The sequence derives from a woman younger than 35 in good health and CMV-seronegative. Sequenced input: PBMCs. CDR3 DNA sequence: TGCGCCAGCAGCCTAAAGAGACTAGCGGGAGGGCCCTCGAGCAATGAGCAGTTCTTC. Translating it yields CASSLKRLAGGPSSNEQFF.